Reported below is one T cell receptor beta chain. No antigen is known for it. No clone much larger than this one lies a single base away; base qualities are absent. The data were obtained in a study of blood T cell repertoires in COVID-19 (TCRdb year 2020). Regarding the research as a whole: The collaborator samples originated in the United States, Italy and Spain and spanned the acute and convalescent phases of COVID-19. The prospective study material was composed of cDNA or gDNA derived from T cells, B-cell-depleted T cells, or PBMCs. Subjects who had been exposed to COVID-19, were actively infected with it, or had recovered from it provided the deeply sampled blood TCRbeta repertoires that made up the dataset. The repertoires were released in a freely available public database intended as a resource for research on the immune response to SARS-CoV-2. Samples were obtained from the ongoing ImmuneRACE study (first 160 participants) and from 1,200 or so subjects provided by 6 global collaborators. The sample metadata nearly always contained a de-identified subject ID, COVID-19 status, age in years and sex. Where HLA class I and class II types were available, the types were taken from metadata supplied by the sample provider, not from assay-based typing. Overall study outcomes, separate from this receptor: The quantity of clinical and demographic metadata differed by source and by participant and was supplied without curation.

In the prospective study, participants were 18 to 89 years old, resided in 24 geographic areas of the United States, and were enrolled through a virtual design. In the prospective study, participants were assigned to cohorts based on the clinical history participants reported in a screening survey and a study questionnaire. Exposed participants had been in contact with someone with a PCR-confirmed or clinician-diagnosed COVID-19 case within 2 weeks of study entry. Mobile phlebotomists in the prospective study collected whole blood, serum and a nasopharyngeal or oropharyngeal swab from every participant. Prospective study participants could optionally give additional blood draws and questionnaires over an approximately two-month period. Before DNA extraction, prospective study blood samples were shipped either frozen or at room temperature. Germline trimming amounts to 0 bases on V and 8 bases on J, with 20 as the count of junction bases outside the gene matches. The CDR3 runs 21 amino acids, cysteine and phenylalanine included. Left in the record is the CDR3 DNA by itself, 63 bases read in frame from the first base. CDR1 WNHNN and CDR2 SYGVQD are derived from the germline V gene (reference sequence).

The immunoSEQ Assay, a bias-controlled multiplex PCR, was used to amplify TCRbeta CDR3 regions from genomic DNA. The study's processing was this. The number of nucleated cells in each sample was estimated from the amplification of reference gene primers within the assay. Sequence reads were collapsed and filtered to measure the absolute abundance of every unique TCRbeta CDR3 rearrangement. For each sample, productive Simpson clonality was calculated as the square root of Simpson's diversity index over productive rearrangements. Here the immuneACCESS table is served through TCRdb, limited to in-frame sequences with V and J called. Missing clones are a known gap in these copies; in checked studies unresolved V genes cover under half, and the rest lacks a known reason. D and trimming come from the DNA, and the V and J calls and clone size come from that table. The sample has approximately 310,000 clones on record, approximately 81% of them singletons. Of the sample, under 2% falls within the top ten clones.

The V and J segments used are TRBV10-1 and TRBJ2-1; 12 middle bases align to TRBD2. This receptor was identified in a woman aged 25 to 39 who had been exposed to COVID-19. The sequencing sample was made of PBMCs or T cells enriched from blood (not recorded which). The CDR3 loop reads CASSESGGGTSGFPTVYEQFF. Read as DNA, the sequence is TGCGCCAGCAGTGAGTCGGGGGGTGGGACTAGCGGGTTCCCGACCGTCTATGAGCAGTTCTTC.